The clone carrying this TCR beta chain was recorded at least ten times. The target antigen is unknown. TCRdb ran MiXCR on the 5' RACE reads and lists one entry per CDR3 protein. This table holds a few hundred thousand distinct CDR3 sequences, just under 10% found once. This entry is derived from a study of identical twins. Regarding the study as a whole: Findings came from cross-sectional statistics, without long-term follow-up of donors. Analyses of zero insertions could, in part, be confounded by invariant MAIT and iNKT cells.

The CDR3 is 10 amino acids. Germline CDR1 and CDR2: SQVTM and ANQGSEA. The V gene lost 5 bases and the J gene lost 4 bases, with 4 bases spanning the gap. These same records also appear under a second study, on yellow fever vaccine responses in identical twins.

Specimen: PBMCs. The TCR was taken from a woman between 18 and 29 years old in good health. V and J are TRBV29-1 and TRBJ2-3, with no clear D. CDR3 nucleotides: TGCAGCGTTAGGTCAGATACGCAGTATTTT. Protein sequence: CSVRSDTQYF.